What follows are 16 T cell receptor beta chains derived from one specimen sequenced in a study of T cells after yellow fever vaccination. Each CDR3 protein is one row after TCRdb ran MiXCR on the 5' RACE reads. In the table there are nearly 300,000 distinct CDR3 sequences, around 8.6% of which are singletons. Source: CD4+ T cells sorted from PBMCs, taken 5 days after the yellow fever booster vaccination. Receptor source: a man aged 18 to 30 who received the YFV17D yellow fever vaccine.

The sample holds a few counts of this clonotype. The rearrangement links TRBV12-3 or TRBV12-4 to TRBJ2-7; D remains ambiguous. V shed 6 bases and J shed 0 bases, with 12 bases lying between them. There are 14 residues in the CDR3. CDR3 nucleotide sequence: TGTGCCAGCAGACTGACAAGGAGCTCCTACGAGCAGTACTTC. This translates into CASRLTRSSYEQYF.

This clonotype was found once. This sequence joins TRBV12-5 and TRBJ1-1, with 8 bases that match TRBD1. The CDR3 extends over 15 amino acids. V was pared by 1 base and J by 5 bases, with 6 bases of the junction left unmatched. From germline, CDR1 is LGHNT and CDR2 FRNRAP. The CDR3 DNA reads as TGTGCTAGTGGTTTGGGGCAGGGGGCGCGAACTGAAGCTTTCTTT. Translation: CASGLGQGARTEAFF. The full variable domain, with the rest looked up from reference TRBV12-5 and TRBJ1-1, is DARVTQTPRHKVTEMGQEVTMRCQPILGHNTVFWYRQTMMQGLELLAYFRNRAPLDDSGMPKDRFSAEMPDATLATLKIQPSEPRDSAVYFCASGLGQGARTEAFFGQGTRLTVV.

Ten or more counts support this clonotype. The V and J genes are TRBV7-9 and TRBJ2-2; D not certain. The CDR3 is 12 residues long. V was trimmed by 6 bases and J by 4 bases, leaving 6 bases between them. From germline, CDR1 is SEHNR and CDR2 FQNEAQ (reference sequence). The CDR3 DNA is TGTGCCAGCAGATCAAGCACCGGGGAGCTGTTTTTT. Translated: CASRSSTGELFF. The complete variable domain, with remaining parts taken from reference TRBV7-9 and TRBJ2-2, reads DTGVSQNPRHKITKRGQNVTFRCDPISEHNRLYWYRQTLGQGPEFLTYFQNEAQLEKSRLLSDRFSAERPKGSFSTLEIQRTEQGDSAMYLCASRSSTGELFFGEGSRLTVL.

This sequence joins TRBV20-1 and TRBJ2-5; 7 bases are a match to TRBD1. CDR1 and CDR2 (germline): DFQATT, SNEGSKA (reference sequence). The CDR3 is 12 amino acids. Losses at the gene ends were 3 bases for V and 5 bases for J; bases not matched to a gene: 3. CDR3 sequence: CSASDRDETQYF. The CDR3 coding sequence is TGCAGTGCTAGCGACAGGGATGAGACCCAGTACTTC.

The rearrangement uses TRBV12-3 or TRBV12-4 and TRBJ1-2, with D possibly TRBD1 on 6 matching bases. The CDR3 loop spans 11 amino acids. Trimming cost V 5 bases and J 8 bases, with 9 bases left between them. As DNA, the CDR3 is TGTGCCAGCAGTACAGGGACCGGCTACACCTTC. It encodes CASSTGTGYTF.

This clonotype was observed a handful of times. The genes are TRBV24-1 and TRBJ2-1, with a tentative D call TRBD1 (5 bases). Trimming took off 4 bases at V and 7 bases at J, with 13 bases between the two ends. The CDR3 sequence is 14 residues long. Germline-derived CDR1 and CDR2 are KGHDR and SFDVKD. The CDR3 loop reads CATSEAGSINEQFF. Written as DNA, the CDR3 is TGTGCCACCAGTGAGGCAGGGTCGATAAATGAGCAGTTCTTC.

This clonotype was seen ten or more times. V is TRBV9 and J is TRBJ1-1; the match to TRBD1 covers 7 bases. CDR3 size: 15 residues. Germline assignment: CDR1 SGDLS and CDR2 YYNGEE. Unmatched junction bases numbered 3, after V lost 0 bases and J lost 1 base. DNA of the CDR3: TGTGCCAGCAGCGTAGTGAGACAGGGGAACACTGAAGCTTTCTTT. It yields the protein CASSVVRQGNTEAFF.

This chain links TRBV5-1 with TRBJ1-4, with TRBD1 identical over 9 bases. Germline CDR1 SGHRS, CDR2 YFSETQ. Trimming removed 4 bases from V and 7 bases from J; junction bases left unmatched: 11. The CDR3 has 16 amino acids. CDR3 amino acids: CASSAPSTGGGEKLFF. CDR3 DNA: TGCGCCAGCAGCGCGCCGTCGACAGGGGGTGGTGAAAAACTGTTTTTT.

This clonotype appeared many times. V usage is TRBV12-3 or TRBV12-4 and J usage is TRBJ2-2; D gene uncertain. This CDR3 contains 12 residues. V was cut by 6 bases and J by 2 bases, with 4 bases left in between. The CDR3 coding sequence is TGTGCCAGCAGGTCCAACACCGGGGAGCTGTTTTTT. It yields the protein CASRSNTGELFF.

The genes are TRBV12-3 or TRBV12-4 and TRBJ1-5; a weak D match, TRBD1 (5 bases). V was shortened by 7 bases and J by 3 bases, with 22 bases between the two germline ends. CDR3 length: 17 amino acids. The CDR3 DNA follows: TGTGCCAGCACTCTCTACCTGGGCGGGACCGACAATCAGCCCCAGCATTTT. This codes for CASTLYLGGTDNQPQHF.

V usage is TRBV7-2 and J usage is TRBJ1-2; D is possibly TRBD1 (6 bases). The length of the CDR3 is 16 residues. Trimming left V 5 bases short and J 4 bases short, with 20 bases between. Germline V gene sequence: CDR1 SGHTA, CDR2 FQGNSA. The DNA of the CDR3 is TGTGCCAGCAGCCCCACGGGGGGCATTGAAGGCTATGGCTACACCTTC. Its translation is CASSPTGGIEGYGYTF. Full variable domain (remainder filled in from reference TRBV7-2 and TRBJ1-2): GAGVSQSPSNKVTEKGKDVELRCDPISGHTALYWYRQSLGQGLEFLIYFQGNSAPDKSGLPSDRFSAERTGGSVSTLTIQRTQQEDSAVYLCASSPTGGIEGYGYTFGSGTRLTVV.

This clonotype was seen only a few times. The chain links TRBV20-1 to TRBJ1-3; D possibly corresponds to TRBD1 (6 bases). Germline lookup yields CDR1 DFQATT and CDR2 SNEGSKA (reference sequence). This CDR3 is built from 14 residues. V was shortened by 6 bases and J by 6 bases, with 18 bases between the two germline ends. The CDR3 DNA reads TGCAGTGCGGCGGGGGGGGCTCCTGCAAACACCATATATTTT. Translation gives CSAAGGAPANTIYF.

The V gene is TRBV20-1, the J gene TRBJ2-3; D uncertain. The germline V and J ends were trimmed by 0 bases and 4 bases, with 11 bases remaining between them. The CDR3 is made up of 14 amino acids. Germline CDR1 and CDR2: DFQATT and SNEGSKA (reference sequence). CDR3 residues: CSARDLGGADTQYF. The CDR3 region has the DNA TGCAGTGCTAGAGATCTTGGTGGAGCAGATACGCAGTATTTT.

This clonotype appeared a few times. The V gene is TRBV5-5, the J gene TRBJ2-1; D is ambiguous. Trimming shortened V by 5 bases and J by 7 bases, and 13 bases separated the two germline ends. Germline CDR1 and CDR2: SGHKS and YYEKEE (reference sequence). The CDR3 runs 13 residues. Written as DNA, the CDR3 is TGTGCCAGCAGAAACCTGGGCGGAAATGAGCAGTTCTTC. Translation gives CASRNLGGNEQFF. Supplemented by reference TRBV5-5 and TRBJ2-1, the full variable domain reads DAGVTQSPTHLIKTRGQQVTLRCSPISGHKSVSWYQQVLGQGPQFIFQYYEKEERGRGNFPDRFSARQFPNYSSELNVNALLLGDSALYLCASRNLGGNEQFFGPGTRLTVL.

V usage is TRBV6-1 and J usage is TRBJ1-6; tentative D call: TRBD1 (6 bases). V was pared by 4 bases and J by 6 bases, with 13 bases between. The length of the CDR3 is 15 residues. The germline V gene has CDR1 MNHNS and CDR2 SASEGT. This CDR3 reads CASSARTAANSPLHF. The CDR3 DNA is TGTGCCAGCAGTGCCAGGACAGCCGCTAATTCACCCCTCCACTTT.

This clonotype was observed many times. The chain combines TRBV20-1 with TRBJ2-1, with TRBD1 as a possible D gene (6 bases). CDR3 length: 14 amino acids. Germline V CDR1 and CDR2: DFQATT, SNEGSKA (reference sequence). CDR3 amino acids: CSAQNNRDRDEQFF. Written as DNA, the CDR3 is TGCAGCGCACAGAACAACAGGGACCGCGATGAGCAGTTCTTC.